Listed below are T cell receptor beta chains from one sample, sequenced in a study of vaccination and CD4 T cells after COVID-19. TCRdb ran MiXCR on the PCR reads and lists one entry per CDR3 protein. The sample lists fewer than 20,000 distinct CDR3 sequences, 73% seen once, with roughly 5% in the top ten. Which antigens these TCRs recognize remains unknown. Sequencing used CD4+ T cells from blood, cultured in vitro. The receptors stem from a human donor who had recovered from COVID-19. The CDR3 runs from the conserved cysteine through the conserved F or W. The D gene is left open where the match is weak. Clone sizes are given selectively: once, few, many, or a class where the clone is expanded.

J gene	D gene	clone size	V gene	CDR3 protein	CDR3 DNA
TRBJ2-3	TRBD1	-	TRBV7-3	CASSRQGPGDTQYF	TGTGCCAGCAGCCGACAGGGCCCGGGAGATACGCAGTATTTT
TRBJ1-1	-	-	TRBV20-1	CSARVANTEAFF	TGCAGTGCTAGAGTCGCGAACACTGAAGCTTTCTTT
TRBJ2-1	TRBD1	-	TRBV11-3	CASSALTGNNEQFF	TGTGCCAGCAGCGCACTGACAGGGAACAATGAGCAGTTCTTC
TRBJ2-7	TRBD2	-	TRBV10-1	CASSPGLAVTYEQYF	TGCGCCAGCAGCCCCGGACTAGCGGTTACCTACGAGCAGTACTTC
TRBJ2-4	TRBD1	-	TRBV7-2	CASSHTGERSKNIQYF	TGTGCCAGCAGCCATACAGGGGAGCGGTCCAAAAACATTCAGTACTTC
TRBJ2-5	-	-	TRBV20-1	CSARVLDARVGETQYF	TGCAGTGCTAGAGTCCTAGACGCCCGAGTCGGAGAGACCCAGTACTTC
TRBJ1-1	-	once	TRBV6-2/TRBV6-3	CASSYYPGNAWEAFF	TGTGCCAGCAGTTATTACCCCGGAAACGCCTGGGAAGCTTTCTTT
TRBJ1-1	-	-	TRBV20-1	CSAKVMNTEAFF	TGCAGTGCAAAGGTTATGAACACTGAAGCTTTCTTT
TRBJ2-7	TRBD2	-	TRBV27	CASSKGSSGRLASYEQYF	TGTGCCAGCAGCAAAGGGTCTAGCGGGAGGCTTGCCTCCTACGAGCAGTACTTC
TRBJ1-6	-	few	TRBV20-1	CSAPPPGANSPLHF	TGCAGTGCTCCCCCACCGGGGGCCAATTCACCCCTCCACTTT
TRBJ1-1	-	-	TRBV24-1	CATSDSGTGNTEAFF	TGTGCCACCAGTGATTCTGGGACGGGGAACACTGAAGCTTTCTTT
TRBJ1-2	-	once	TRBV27	CASSFNTPGPNYGYTF	TGTGCCAGCAGTTTTAATACACCGGGCCCTAACTATGGCTACACCTTC
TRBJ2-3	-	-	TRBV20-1	CSARDSREVTDTQYF	TGCAGTGCTAGAGATTCGAGGGAGGTCACAGATACGCAGTATTTT
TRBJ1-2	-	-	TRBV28	CASSRPGIESYGYTF	TGTGCCAGCAGTCGGCCAGGGATTGAGAGCTATGGCTACACCTTC
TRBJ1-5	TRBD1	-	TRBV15	CATSPKATDRARPRNQPQHF	TGTGCCACCAGCCCAAAAGCCACCGACAGGGCTAGGCCTCGCAATCAGCCCCAGCATTTT
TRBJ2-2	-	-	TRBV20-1	CSARPNQGRNTGELFF	TGCAGTGCTAGACCCAATCAAGGTAGAAACACCGGGGAGCTGTTTTTT
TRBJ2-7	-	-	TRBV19	CASSIRQALIGEQYF	TGTGCCAGTAGTATCAGGCAGGCCCTTATCGGGGAGCAGTACTTC